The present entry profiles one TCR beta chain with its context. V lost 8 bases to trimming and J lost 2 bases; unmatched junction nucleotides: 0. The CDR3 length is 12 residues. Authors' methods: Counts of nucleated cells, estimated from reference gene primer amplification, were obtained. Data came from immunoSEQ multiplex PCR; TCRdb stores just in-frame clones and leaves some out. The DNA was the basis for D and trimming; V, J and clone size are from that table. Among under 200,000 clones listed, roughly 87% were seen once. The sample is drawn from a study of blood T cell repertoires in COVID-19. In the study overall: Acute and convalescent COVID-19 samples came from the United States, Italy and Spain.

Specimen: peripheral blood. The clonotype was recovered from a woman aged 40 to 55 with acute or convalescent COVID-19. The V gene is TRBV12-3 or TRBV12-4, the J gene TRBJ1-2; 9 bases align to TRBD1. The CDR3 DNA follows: TGTGCCAGCGGGACAGGGAACTATGGCTACACCTTC. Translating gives CASGTGNYGYTF.